This T cell receptor beta chain was profiled in a study of early T cells in non-severe SARS-CoV-2 infection. Study background: It was bulk RNA from unsorted whole blood that was sequenced, and the chains were unpaired. Study-wide results and limits: Reliance on VDJdb matching favored anti-spike CD8 responses; private and CD4 specificities were missed.

This clonotype was seen a few times. Its antigen remains unidentified. Each single cDNA molecule received a unique molecular identifier. MiXCR was run by TCRdb on the 5' RACE reads, yielding one entry per CDR3 protein. The sample records tens of thousands of distinct CDR3 sequences, less than 15% being singletons. Germline V lookup: CDR1 LNHDA, CDR2 SQIVND (reference sequence). The CDR3 covers 15 residues. Germline trimming cut 4 bases from V and 1 base from J; bases unmatched to any gene: 3. This chain links TRBV19 with TRBJ2-2; 7 nucleotides line up with TRBD2. The material sequenced was whole blood, taken at baseline. This clonotype was obtained from an adult who was a healthcare worker with PCR-confirmed SARS-CoV-2 infection or an uninfected control (not recorded which). CDR3 sequence reads: CASSTSGVNTGELFF. The DNA for the CDR3 is TGTGCCAGTAGTACTAGCGGAGTGAACACCGGGGAGCTGTTTTTT.